One sample yielded the 8 T cell receptor beta chains listed below, sequenced in a study of T cell responses to AZD1222 COVID-19 vaccine. The method was immunoSEQ multiplex PCR; TCRdb's version includes in-frame clones alone and lacks a portion of them. The data hold about 270,000 clones, with around 93% observed a single time. Material: peripheral blood, obtained 28 days after the second AZD1222 dose. The receptors come from an adult who received the AZD1222 COVID-19 vaccine.

V gene TRBV19 combines with J gene TRBJ2-7; possibly TRBD1 for D (6 bases). Germline assignment: CDR1 LNHDA and CDR2 SQIVND (reference sequence). Between the trimmed V and J ends, which lost 8 bases and 1 base, there was a span of 15 bases. This CDR3 spans 14 amino acids. The CDR3 DNA reads as TGTGCCAGTCACCCGGGACAACATTCCTACGAGCAGTACTTC. Amino acid sequence: CASHPGQHSYEQYF.

This sequence joins TRBV19 and TRBJ1-5; no clear D gene. This CDR3 is 12 amino acids long. V lost 6 bases, J lost 3 bases, and 6 bases lay in between. Germline V gene lookup returns CDR1 LNHDA and CDR2 SQIVND (reference sequence). In DNA, the CDR3 is TGTGCCAGTAGAGATTCCAATCAGCCCCAGCATTTT. Its translation: CASRDSNQPQHF.

This chain links TRBV29-1 with TRBJ2-7; D may be TRBD2 (6 bases). Between the trimmed V and J ends, which lost 5 bases and 3 bases, there was a span of 14 bases. This CDR3 is 13 amino acids long. Germline assignment: CDR1 SQVTM and CDR2 ANQGSEA. DNA for the CDR3: TGCAGCGTTTCAGGGACTCTACTCTACGAGCAGTACTTC. Translation gives CSVSGTLLYEQYF.

The chain joins TRBV7-9 to TRBJ1-4; D call uncertain. This CDR3 spans 12 amino acids. The V end was cut by 5 bases, the J end by 8 bases, with 9 bases between. CDR1 is SEHNR, CDR2 FQNEAQ, per germline (reference sequence). The CDR3 protein is CASSMGGEKLFF. The CDR3 coding sequence is TGTGCCAGCAGCATGGGAGGGGAAAAACTGTTTTTT.

Here the CDR3 DNA reads TGTGCCAGCAGCCCTAGGGGGGGTCCGGGAGAGACTGAAGCTTTCTTT. Amino acid sequence: CASSPRGGPGETEAFF. The gene calls are TRBV7-9 and TRBJ1-1; D may be TRBD1 (6 bases). This CDR3 contains 16 residues. Trimming took off 5 bases at V and 5 bases at J, with 21 bases between the two ends. CDR1 is SEHNR, CDR2 FQNEAQ, per germline (reference sequence). Full variable domain (missing parts from reference TRBV7-9 and TRBJ1-1): DTGVSQNPRHKITKRGQNVTFRCDPISEHNRLYWYRQTLGQGPEFLTYFQNEAQLEKSRLLSDRFSAERPKGSFSTLEIQRTEQGDSAMYLCASSPRGGPGETEAFFGQGTRLTVV.

J is TRBJ1-2 and V is TRBV4-1; the D is unclear. The CDR3 contains 13 residues. Trimming shortened V by 0 bases and J by 4 bases, and 6 bases separated the two germline ends. Germline V CDR1 and CDR2: MGHRA, YSYEKL. CDR3 nucleotides: TGCGCCAGCAGCCAAGAACAGTTCTATGGCTACACCTTC. Amino acids: CASSQEQFYGYTF.

This clone turned up a few times. The CDR3 sequence is CASSQVGRGYNEQFF. The DNA for the CDR3 is TGTGCCAGCAGCCAAGTCGGGAGGGGCTACAATGAGCAGTTCTTC. This chain joins TRBV3-1 (or the pseudogene TRBV3-2) and TRBJ2-1, with TRBD2 matching 8 bases. V dropped 1 base and J dropped 3; count of bases not matched to a gene: 2. From germline, CDR1 is LGHDT and CDR2 YNNKEL (reference sequence). This CDR3 is built from 15 residues.

The gene calls are TRBV6-2 or TRBV6-3 and TRBJ2-7; 8 bases line up with TRBD1. J was trimmed by 2 bases and V by 5 bases; bases with no gene match: 8. CDR1 and CDR2 from the germline V gene are MNHEY and SVGEGT. CDR3 length equals 15 residues. The CDR3 DNA reads TGTGCCAGCAGTACCCGGGACAGGCGAGCCTACGAGCAGTACTTC. It is translated as CASSTRDRRAYEQYF.